These 25 T cell receptor beta chains were all obtained from the same sample, sequenced in a study of cytomegalovirus exposure and HLA in healthy donors (dated by TCRdb to about 2017). The receptor library was made with the immunoSEQ multiplex PCR assay. For the multiplex PCR, a mixture combining 60 forward primers for TCR Vbeta segments and 13 reverse primers for TCR Jbeta segments was used. TCRdb stores this immuneACCESS table with in-frame sequences only. Part of the clones is absent; in the studies checked, under half of the shortfall reflects unresolved V genes, and no reason is known for the rest. This sample lists approximately 210,000 clones; about four fifths were detected once. The ten largest clones take up around 2% of the sample. Material: PBMCs. The receptors stem from a man younger than 35 in good health and CMV-seronegative.

J is TRBJ2-5 and V is TRBV11-2, with D perhaps TRBD2 (6 bases). Germline V lookup: CDR1 SGHAT, CDR2 FQNNGV. The V gene lost 3 bases and the J gene lost 5 bases, with 10 bases spanning the gap. The CDR3 has 13 amino acids. The CDR3 nucleotides are TGTGCCAGCAGCTTCGGGAGCGTGGAGACCCAGTACTTC. This translates into CASSFGSVETQYF.

The rearrangement uses TRBV6-1 and TRBJ1-3, with D possibly matching TRBD1 (5 bases). The germline V gene has CDR1 MNHNS and CDR2 SASEGT. The CDR3 is 18 residues long. The V and J ends lost 4 bases and 2 bases respectively, with 21 bases between them. The chain's CDR3 is CASSVFGQGRVTGNTIYF. In nucleotides, the CDR3 is TGTGCCAGCAGTGTATTTGGCCAGGGAAGGGTAACTGGAAACACCATATATTTT.

The chain is built from TRBV29-1 and TRBJ2-1, with TRBD1 matching over 8 bases. The trim removed 1 base at V and 10 bases at J, leaving 9 bases unmatched. The CDR3 sequence is 14 residues long. Germline values: CDR1 SQVTM, CDR2 ANQGSEA. The CDR3 DNA is TGCAGCGTTGAAGCCGCTTCAGGGGGCAGCGAGCAGTTCTTC. Translation gives CSVEAASGGSEQFF.

V is TRBV11-2 and J is TRBJ1-6; no clear D. V dropped 8 bases and J dropped 12 bases, with 8 bases sitting between them. Germline CDR1 is SGHAT and CDR2 is FQNNGV. The CDR3 consists of 10 residues. CDR3 nucleotide sequence: TGTGCCAGCGACCGGGGACCCCTCCACTTT. Translation: CASDRGPLHF. Supplemented by reference TRBV11-2 and TRBJ1-6, the full variable domain reads EAGVAQSPRYKIIEKRQSVAFWCNPISGHATLYWYQQILGQGPKLLIQFQNNGVVDDSQLPKDRFSAERLKGVDSTLKIQPAKLEDSAVYLCASDRGPLHFGNGTRLTVT.

The chain is built from TRBV30 and TRBJ2-3; TRBD2 might be the D (5 bases). This CDR3 is built from 14 residues. In germline, CDR1 is GTSNPN, CDR2 SVGIG (reference sequence). V lost 2 bases, J lost 3 bases, and 12 bases lay in between. The DNA for the CDR3 is TGTGCCTGGAGTCCGGGCGGAGGAACAGATACGCAGTATTTT. Protein sequence: CAWSPGGGTDTQYF.

The chain carries TRBV25-1 and TRBJ2-1; 8 nucleotides align to TRBD2. CDR1 is MGHDK and CDR2 is SYGVNS in the germline V gene. The V gene end was trimmed by 1 base and the J gene end by 9 bases; junction bases not matched to a gene: 14. The CDR3 loop spans 17 amino acids. As DNA, the CDR3 is TGTGCCAGCAGTGAATTTGGGGTTAGCGGGGAGCGGAGTGAGCAGTTCTTC. This encodes CASSEFGVSGERSEQFF.

The rearrangement joins TRBV29-1 to TRBJ1-1; D possibly corresponds to TRBD1 (5 bases). The CDR3 consists of 13 residues. The V gene's germline CDR1 is SQVTM and CDR2 ANQGSEA. Trimming left V 1 base short and J 0 bases short, with 6 bases between. The CDR3 coding sequence is TGCAGCGTTGAAGGACAGATGAACACTGAAGCTTTCTTT. Translated, it gives CSVEGQMNTEAFF.

The chain couples TRBV19 to TRBJ2-3; 7 bases line up with TRBD1. The CDR3 is 15 residues long. Germline V gives CDR1 LNHDA, CDR2 SQIVND (reference sequence). Trimming at V came to 2 bases and at J to 1 base, leaving 3 bases not matched to a gene. CDR3 residues: CASSIIGGGTDTQYF. The CDR3 DNA sequence: TGTGCCAGTAGTATAATAGGGGGCGGCACAGATACGCAGTATTTT.

CDR3 bases: TGTGCCAGTAGTACCCGACAGGGCAGGGAGCCCCAGCATTTT. Translating gives CASSTRQGREPQHF. V gene TRBV19 combines with J gene TRBJ1-5; the match to TRBD1 covers 7 bases. The CDR3 spans 14 residues. Per the germline V gene, CDR1 is LNHDA and CDR2 is SQIVND (reference sequence). V gave up 4 bases and J gave up 8 bases; unmatched junction bases: 8.

This sequence joins TRBV5-1 and TRBJ1-1; D may be TRBD1 (6 bases). V lost 2 bases, J lost 1 base, and 15 bases lay in between. This CDR3 contains 16 residues. Germline V CDR1 and CDR2: SGHRS, YFSETQ. Here the CDR3 reads CASSFVGGEGNTEAFF. CDR3 sequence (DNA): TGCGCCAGCAGCTTCGTTGGGGGCGAGGGGAACACTGAAGCTTTCTTT.

This clone has only a few counts. CDR3 nucleotide sequence: TGTGCCAGCAGCCACGGGGTTATCTACGAGCAGTACTTC. Translation: CASSHGVIYEQYF. This chain joins TRBV7-9 and TRBJ2-7, with D tentatively TRBD2 (5 bases). Per germline, CDR1 SEHNR and CDR2 FQNEAQ (reference sequence). Trimming cost V 5 bases and J 3 bases, with 11 bases left between them. The CDR3 has 13 residues.

In DNA, the CDR3 is TGTGCCAGCAGTGAAGATCGGACAGGCAGTTCACCCCTCCACTTT. Translation gives CASSEDRTGSSPLHF. This sequence joins TRBV2 and TRBJ1-6, with 7 nucleotides matching TRBD1. There are 15 residues in the CDR3. Germline CDR1 and CDR2: SNHLY and FYNNEI. Trimming removed 1 base from V and 9 bases from J; junction bases left unmatched: 6.

The chain couples TRBV7-2 to TRBJ2-7; 9 nucleotides match TRBD2. Germline lookup yields CDR1 SGHTA and CDR2 FQGNSA. J gave up 13 bases and V 0 bases, and 7 bases lay outside the gene matches. The CDR3 is 13 amino acids. CDR3 DNA sequence: TGTGCCAGCAGCTTAGCGGGTAGCGGGGGTTTCTACTTC. Translated, it gives CASSLAGSGGFYF. Based on the CDR3 plus reference TRBV7-2 and TRBJ2-7, the full variable domain is GAGVSQSPSNKVTEKGKDVELRCDPISGHTALYWYRQSLGQGLEFLIYFQGNSAPDKSGLPSDRFSAERTGGSVSTLTIQRTQQEDSAVYLCASSLAGSGGFYFGPGTRLTVT.

This chain links TRBV5-6 with TRBJ1-4; weak D call: TRBD1 (6 bases). From germline, CDR1 is SGHDT and CDR2 YYEEEE. This CDR3 spans 15 amino acids. Trimming took 0 bases from V and 0 from J, leaving 6 bases between them. The CDR3 nucleotides read TGTGCCAGCAGCTTGGGACAGGCAACTAATGAAAAACTGTTTTTT. Its translation is CASSLGQATNEKLFF.

This chain uses TRBV6-6 with TRBJ2-3; 7 bases match TRBD2. This CDR3 region has 14 residues. Per germline, CDR1 MNHNY and CDR2 SVGAGI (reference sequence). Trimming took 8 bases from V and 3 from J; bases not matched to a gene: 8. For the CDR3, the DNA is TGTGCCAGCGGGAGGGACGGGGGAACAGATACGCAGTATTTT. This codes for CASGRDGGTDTQYF.

The V call is TRBV19, the J call TRBJ2-5, with D possibly matching TRBD2 (6 bases). The CDR3 length is 15 residues. Germline CDR1 LNHDA, CDR2 SQIVND (reference sequence). Trimming shortened V by 5 bases and J by 2 bases, and 15 bases separated the two germline ends. CDR3 amino acids: CASSPPYAGQETQYF. Written as DNA, the CDR3 is TGTGCCAGTAGTCCCCCATATGCGGGACAAGAGACCCAGTACTTC.

The J gene is TRBJ2-2, the V gene TRBV7-3; 8 nucleotides match TRBD2. The CDR3 loop spans 16 amino acids. CDR1 and CDR2 (germline): SGHTA, FQGTGA. Losses at the gene ends were 5 bases for V and 1 base for J; bases not matched to a gene: 6. The CDR3 here is CASSPGTSMNTGELFF. DNA of the CDR3: TGTGCCAGCAGCCCAGGGACTAGTATGAACACCGGGGAGCTGTTTTTT. Full variable domain (rest looked up from reference TRBV7-3 and TRBJ2-2): GAGVSQTPSNKVTEKGKYVELRCDPISGHTALYWYRQSLGQGPEFLIYFQGTGAADDSGLPNDRFFAVRPEGSVSTLKIQRTERGDSAVYLCASSPGTSMNTGELFFGEGSRLTVL.

This sequence joins TRBV2 and TRBJ2-3, with TRBD1 matching over 7 bases. The J segment lost 1 base and the V segment lost 8 bases, leaving 3 bases of the junction unmatched. Germline V gene data show CDR1 as SNHLY and CDR2 as FYNNEI. The CDR3 loop spans 13 amino acids. CDR3 in amino acids: CASPGQRTDTQYF. CDR3 DNA: TGTGCCAGCCCGGGACAGCGCACAGATACGCAGTATTTT.

The chain joins TRBV7-9 to TRBJ1-3; 8 positions match TRBD1. This CDR3 has 14 residues. Germline V CDR1 and CDR2: SEHNR, FQNEAQ (reference sequence). Germline trimming cut 6 bases from V and 5 bases from J; bases unmatched to any gene: 6. CDR3 DNA sequence: TGTGCCAGCAGGCAGGGACAGGCCAGAAACACCATATATTTT. As protein: CASRQGQARNTIYF.

The chain combines TRBV6-1 with TRBJ1-2, with 7 positions matching TRBD1. The germline V gene has CDR1 MNHNS and CDR2 SASEGT. The CDR3 has 14 residues. V was pared by 4 bases and J by 7 bases, with 9 bases of the junction left unmatched. CDR3 DNA: TGTGCCAGCAGTGGACGACAGGGTGGGACTGGCTACACCTTC. Translated, it gives CASSGRQGGTGYTF.

The chain has TRBV6-6 and TRBJ2-7; TRBD2 agrees at 7 bases. This CDR3 region has 14 residues. After removal of 8 bases from V and 7 bases from J, the junction contained 14 bases not matched to a gene. CDR1 and CDR2 (germline): MNHNY, SVGAGI (reference sequence). The CDR3, as DNA: TGTGCCAGCGGGGGGACTACAGGTGCTCGAGAGCAGTACTTC. It is translated as CASGGTTGAREQYF.

The chain combines TRBV19 with TRBJ1-4; D not certain. The V and J ends lost 1 base and 0 bases respectively, with 6 bases between them. The CDR3 contains 15 residues. Germline CDR1 is LNHDA and CDR2 is SQIVND (reference sequence). CDR3 nucleotides: TGTGCCAGTAGTATAGCCATTGCAACTAATGAAAAACTGTTTTTT. Protein sequence: CASSIAIATNEKLFF.

The genes are TRBV13 and TRBJ2-5; D possibly corresponds to TRBD1 (5 bases). Trimming pared 0 bases from V and 5 bases from J, leaving 13 bases between. The CDR3 sequence is 15 residues long. Germline CDR1 PRHDT, CDR2 FYEKMQ (reference sequence). CDR3 nucleotides: TGTGCCAGCAGCTTAGGAGGGGCCGCCAGCGAGACCCAGTACTTC. As protein: CASSLGGAASETQYF.

The genes are TRBV10-2 and TRBJ1-6; 8 positions agree with TRBD1. J lost 5 bases, V lost 0 bases, and 6 bases had no gene match. CDR1 WSHSY and CDR2 SAAADI come from the germline V gene. The CDR3 has 17 amino acids. CDR3 sequence (DNA): TGCGCCAGCAGTGAGTCCGCGACGGGACAGGATAATTCACCCCTCCACTTT. Its translation is CASSESATGQDNSPLHF.

The rearrangement uses TRBV9 and TRBJ2-3; D is perhaps TRBD1 (6 bases). The length of the CDR3 is 16 residues. Germline V lookup: CDR1 SGDLS, CDR2 YYNGEE. Trimming took 1 base from V and 0 from J, leaving 12 bases between them. CDR3 DNA: TGTGCCAGCAGCGTAACCGGGACACTTAGCACAGATACGCAGTATTTT. As protein: CASSVTGTLSTDTQYF.